Sequencing of this T cell receptor (beta chain) was carried out in a study of shared clonotypes between healthy human individuals (dated by TCRdb to the early 2020s). About the investigation overall: The cohort comprised a couple of women and a few men aged 18 to 49 years. Per donor, three plates each were used for CD4 naive and CD4 memory, two for CD8 naive, and one for CD8 memory. To estimate repertoire size and how much clonotype sharing occurs between individuals, the study deeply sequenced the blood TCR repertoires of five healthy adults. Libraries were prepared and TCR repertoires were sequenced by different laboratories using diverse techniques, in order to increase sequencing depth and limit assay-specific biases. Each donor's leukapheresis produced roughly between roughly 0.9 and 8.9 billion PBMCs.

The investigation overall reported the following: Sharing across several donors was observed for about 5% of naive CD4, around 3.5% of naive CD8, over 2% of memory CD4, and roughly 0.4% of memory CD8 clonotypes. Estimated clonotype richness was generally larger for naive than for memory subsets. Incomplete sequencing was indicated by rarefaction of sorted-subset datasets, despite the large sequencing depth. The genetic and exposure-history diversity represented was limited by the small number of donors. Based on pairwise subsampling, the degree of clonotype sharing among donors was expected to be affected by sequencing depth. Higher generation probabilities were observed for clonotypes shared by all four sorted-subset donors than for non-shared clonotypes. Only blood was sampled, and tissue TCR repertoires likely differ from those in blood.

A remark on this clone: The target of this receptor is not known. There are no base qualities to consult, and no much larger clone falls within one base.

The donors were healthy, HIV-negative adults with no recently reported acute infections or vaccinations. Only Caucasian adults living in Nashville, Tennessee, USA were represented among the donors. The CD8 memory samples were a combination of magnetically selected CD45RO+ cells and CCR7-negative CD45RA+ effector memory (TemRA) cells. After blood collection by leukapheresis, PBMCs were isolated using Ficoll-Histopaque density gradient centrifugation and then cryopreserved in the vapor phase of liquid nitrogen. Analytical flow cytometry was used to check the purity and quantity of every magnetically sorted T cell population. From each sorted fraction, genomic DNA was isolated and quantified by UV absorbance on a Nanodrop 2000c. The CDR3 numbers 14 residues from cysteine through phenylalanine. This entry keeps only the CDR3 DNA: 42 bases, framed from base 1. The V end gives up 5 bases and the J end 8 bases, leaving 6 bases in the junction not matched to a gene. CDR1 is given as PRHDT and CDR2 as FYEKMQ, both from the germline V gene (reference sequence).

Using the deep immunoSEQ assay, TCR CDR3 regions were amplified from genomic DNA by multiplex PCR. For each cell subset, the extracted genomic DNA was distributed evenly across all wells of several immunoSEQ 96-well plates, and each plate served as one replicate. For sorted subsets, 150 to 250 ng of genomic DNA, equivalent to 30,000 or so T cell genomes, went into each replicate PCR. Purified libraries were measured with a Qubit 3.0 fluorometer, size-checked on a Bioanalyzer 2100, and measured again with the KAPA Library Quantification kit. Each immunoSEQ 96-well plate was sequenced on its own single-read 150-cycle Illumina NextSeq 550 flow cell. Per the original workflow: Because only junctional sequences without quality scores were contained in the immunoSEQ output, filtering matching that applied to full-length reads could not be performed. Sequences were annotated with PyIR, a Python wrapper for IgBLAST v1.9, and V/J genes and CDR3 were assigned using IMGT germline references. Reads were filtered out if the reads had weak V/J assignments (E-value above 1e-6), no CDR3, stop codons, out-of-frame junctions, or ambiguous translated residues. A V3J clonotype was defined by an identical inferred V gene, J gene, and CDR3 amino acid sequence. To compute the percentage overlap between repertoires, the number of shared unique clonotypes was divided by the size of the smaller repertoire. Three approaches were used to assess repertoire richness: RTK rarefaction, the Chao1 estimator, and Recon v2.1 estimates of unobserved clonotypes. Generation probabilities for all TCRbeta clonotypes obtained by the gDNA method from a handful of donors were computed using OLGA. In its TCRdb copy, this immuneACCESS table keeps in-frame sequences only and misses some clones. Where compared with another copy, unresolved V genes explain less than half of these, and the others have no known cause. That table gives V, J and clone size, and the DNA gave D and trimming. A total of roughly 720,000 clones appear in this sample, less than 95% of them only once. Together, the top ten hold 34% of the sample.

The clonotype was recovered from a young man in good health. Some clones in this sample may be carry-over from other donors' samples. The material sequenced was memory CD8+ T cells from PBMCs. The cell subset or site label of this sample denotes: CD45RO+ cells pooled with CCR7-negative TemRA cells. This chain is built from TRBV13 and TRBJ1-2, and 12 junction bases match TRBD1. The CDR3 protein is CASSPWGTGGGYTF. Read as DNA, the sequence is TGTGCCAGCAGCCCCTGGGGGACAGGGGGCGGCTACACCTTC.